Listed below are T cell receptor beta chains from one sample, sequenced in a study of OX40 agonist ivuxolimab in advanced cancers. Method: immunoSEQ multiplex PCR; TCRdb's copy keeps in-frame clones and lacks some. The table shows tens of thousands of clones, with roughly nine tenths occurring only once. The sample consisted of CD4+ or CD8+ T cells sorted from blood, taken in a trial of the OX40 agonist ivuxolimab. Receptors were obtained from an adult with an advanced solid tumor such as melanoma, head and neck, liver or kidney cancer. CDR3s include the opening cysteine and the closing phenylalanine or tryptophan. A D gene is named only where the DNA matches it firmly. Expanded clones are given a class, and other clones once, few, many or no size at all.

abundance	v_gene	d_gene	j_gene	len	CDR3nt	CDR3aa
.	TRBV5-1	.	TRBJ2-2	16	TGCGCCAGCAGCTACCGGATTGGGGGCGATTCCGGGGAGCTGTTTTTT	CASSYRIGGDSGELFF
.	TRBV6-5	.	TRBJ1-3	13	TGTGCCAGCAGAAACATGGGAGGAAACACCATATATTTT	CASRNMGGNTIYF
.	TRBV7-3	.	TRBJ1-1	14	TGTGCCAGCAGCTTAAAAGGGGGTCTCACTGAAGCTTTCTTT	CASSLKGGLTEAFF
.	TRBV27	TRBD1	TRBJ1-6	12	TGTGCCACGGGACAGGCTGTCTCACCCCTCCACTTT	CATGQAVSPLHF
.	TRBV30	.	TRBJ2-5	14	TGTGCCTGGAGTTCTACCACGGGGCAAGAGACCCAGTACTTC	CAWSSTTGQETQYF
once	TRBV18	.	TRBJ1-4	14	TGTGCCAGCTCACCCCGACAGTTAAATGAAAAACTGTTTTTT	CASSPRQLNEKLFF
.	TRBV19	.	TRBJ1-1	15	TGTGCCAGTACAGAGGGCAGCTCCTGGAACACTGAAGCTTTCTTT	CASTEGSSWNTEAFF
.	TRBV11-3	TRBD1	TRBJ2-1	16	TGTGCCAGCAGCTTAGGTTCGGCAGGGGGCTTTAATGAGCAGTTCTTC	CASSLGSAGGFNEQFF
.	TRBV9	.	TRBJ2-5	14	TGTGCCAGCAGCGTAGGGGTTCAGTACGAGACCCAGTACTTC	CASSVGVQYETQYF
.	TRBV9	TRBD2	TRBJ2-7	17	TGTGCCAGCAGCGTAGGGACTAGCGGGAGTTACGGAGGCGAGCAGTACTTC	CASSVGTSGSYGGEQYF
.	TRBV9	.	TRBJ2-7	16	.	CASSVGRGTSTYEQYF
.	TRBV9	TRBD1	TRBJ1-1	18	TGTGCCAGCAGCGTAGTCTCCCCTCGGGGAGGGGGCGGCACTGAAGCTTTCTTT	CASSVVSPRGGGGTEAFF
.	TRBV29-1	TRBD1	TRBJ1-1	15	TGCAGCGTCAAGGAAACCGGGACAGGGAACACTGAAGCTTTCTTT	CSVKETGTGNTEAFF
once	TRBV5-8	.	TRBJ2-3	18	TGTGCCAGCACCAGGGGGGTTGGAATAGCCCTTAGCACAGATACGCAGTATTTT	CASTRGVGIALSTDTQYF
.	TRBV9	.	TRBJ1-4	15	TGTGCCAGCAGCCCCCGGGCAGCAACTAATGAAAAACTGTTTTTT	CASSPRAATNEKLFF
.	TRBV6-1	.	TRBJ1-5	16	TGTGCCAGCAGGGAACAGGGAATGGGCTACAATCAGCCCCAGCATTTT	CASREQGMGYNQPQHF
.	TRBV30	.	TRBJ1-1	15	TGTGCCTGGAGCGGCGGTTTCAGTTTGGGCACTGAAGCTTTCTTT	CAWSGGFSLGTEAFF
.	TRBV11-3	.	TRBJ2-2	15	TGTGCCAGCAGCACCCAGGGGACGAGCACCGGGGAGCTGTTTTTT	CASSTQGTSTGELFF
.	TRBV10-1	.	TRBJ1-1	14	TGCGCCAGCAGTGATCGGGGTATGAGCACTGAAGCTTTCTTT	CASSDRGMSTEAFF
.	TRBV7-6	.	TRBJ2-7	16	TGTGCCAGCAGCTTGGTGGGGACGGGGCTTCCCTACGAGCAGTACTTC	CASSLVGTGLPYEQYF